The rows below give T cell receptor beta chains drawn from one sample of a study of immune evolution from preneoplasia to lung adenocarcinoma. Using immunoSEQ multiplex PCR, the repertoire was profiled, and TCRdb retains in-frame clones only, with some absent. The sample consists of approximately 5,000 clones, about 73% of them appearing once. The source material was FFPE lung adenocarcinoma in situ tissue. The receptors originated from a person aged 60-79 years with lung adenocarcinoma. The CDR3 runs from the conserved cysteine through the conserved F or W. A D gene is named only where the DNA matches it firmly. Some rows mark clone size as missing; the rest say once, few, many or name a class of expanded clone.

v_call	j_call	clone_size	d_call	cdr3_aa	cdr3_nt
TRBV28	TRBJ2-3	few	TRBD1	CASRQQGSGTDTQYF	TGTGCCAGCAGACAACAGGGGTCCGGCACAGATACGCAGTATTTT
TRBV28	TRBJ2-1	once	TRBD2	CASSLVAAGNEQFF	TGTGCCAGCAGTTTAGTGGCAGCGGGAAATGAGCAGTTCTTC
TRBV5-1	TRBJ2-1	NA	NA	CASSLVRRDYNEQFF	TGCGCCAGCAGCTTGGTAAGGAGGGACTACAATGAGCAGTTCTTC
TRBV6-5	TRBJ1-1	NA	TRBD1	CASSYLGQALYTEAFF	TGTGCCAGCAGTTACCTCGGACAGGCCTTATACACTGAAGCTTTCTTT
TRBV10-3	TRBJ2-3	NA	TRBD1	CAISDRQGRDTQYF	TGTGCCATCAGTGATAGACAGGGGCGGGATACGCAGTATTTT
TRBV7-9	TRBJ2-7	large	NA	CASSSTDGRSYEQYF	TGTGCCAGCAGCTCGACGGACGGGCGATCCTACGAGCAGTACTTC
TRBV6-1	TRBJ2-3	NA	NA	CASSAEQEPANTQYF	TGTGCCAGCAGTGCGGAACAGGAGCCCGCAAATACGCAGTATTTT
TRBV7-9	TRBJ1-5	once	NA	CASSSQPAAGVDQPQHF	TGTGCCAGCAGCTCACAGCCCGCGGCAGGGGTCGATCAGCCCCAGCATTTT
TRBV5-4	TRBJ1-2	NA	NA	CASSFYGNNYGYTF	TGTGCCAGCAGCTTCTATGGCAATAACTATGGCTACACCTTC
TRBV2	TRBJ1-2	NA	NA	CASSEDSRPNYGYTF	TGTGCCAGCAGTGAGGACAGCCGACCTAACTATGGCTACACCTTC
TRBV10-2	TRBJ1-1	NA	NA	CASRVTADTEAFF	TGCGCCAGCAGGGTGACAGCGGACACTGAAGCTTTCTTT
TRBV4-2	TRBJ2-1	NA	TRBD2	CASSQDLAGGHNEQFF	TGTGCCAGCAGCCAAGATCTAGCGGGGGGACACAATGAGCAGTTCTTC
TRBV27	TRBJ2-2	NA	NA	CASSPSVTAGHTGELFF	TGTGCCAGCAGTCCCTCCGTGACGGCAGGACACACCGGGGAGCTGTTTTTT
TRBV14	TRBJ1-1	NA	NA	CASSQMSGASEAFF	TGTGCCAGCAGCCAAATGTCAGGAGCCAGTGAAGCTTTCTTT
TRBV5-4	TRBJ1-1	NA	TRBD1	CASSLGGTGSNTEAFF	TGTGCCAGCAGCTTGGGGGGGACAGGGTCGAACACTGAAGCTTTCTTT
TRBV27	TRBJ2-5	NA	NA	CASSLGRLETQYF	TGTGCCAGCAGTTTGGGCAGGTTAGAGACCCAGTACTTC
TRBV6-1	TRBJ2-7	NA	TRBD2	CASSEGLAGNYEQYF	TGTGCCAGCAGTGAGGGACTAGCGGGGAATTACGAGCAGTACTTC
TRBV29-1	TRBJ1-1	few	NA	CSVGMGAEAFF	TGCAGCGTTGGGATGGGGGCTGAAGCTTTCTTT
TRBV5-4	TRBJ1-1	NA	NA	CASSLERVAEAFF	TGTGCCAGCAGCTTGGAACGGGTGGCTGAAGCTTTCTTT